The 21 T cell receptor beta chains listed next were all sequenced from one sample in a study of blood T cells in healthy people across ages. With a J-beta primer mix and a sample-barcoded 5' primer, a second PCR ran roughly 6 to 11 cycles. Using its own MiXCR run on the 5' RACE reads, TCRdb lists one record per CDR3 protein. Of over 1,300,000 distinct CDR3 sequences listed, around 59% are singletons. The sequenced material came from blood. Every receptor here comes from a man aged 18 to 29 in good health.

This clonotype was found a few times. Here the CDR3 reads CASSQLYGGGTEAFF. The CDR3 coding sequence is TGCGCCAGCAGCCAGTTATATGGGGGGGGAACTGAAGCTTTCTTT. The chain has TRBV4-3 and TRBJ1-1; D is perhaps TRBD1 (5 bases). V lost 3 bases, J lost 5 bases, and 16 bases lay in between. There are 15 residues in the CDR3. CDR1 is LGHNA, CDR2 YSLEER, per germline.

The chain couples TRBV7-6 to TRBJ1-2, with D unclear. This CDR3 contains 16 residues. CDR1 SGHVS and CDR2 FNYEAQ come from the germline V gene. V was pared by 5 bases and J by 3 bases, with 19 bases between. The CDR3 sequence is CASSARLGGRDYGYTF. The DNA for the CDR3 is TGTGCCAGCAGCGCCCGGTTGGGCGGACGGGACTATGGCTACACCTTC.

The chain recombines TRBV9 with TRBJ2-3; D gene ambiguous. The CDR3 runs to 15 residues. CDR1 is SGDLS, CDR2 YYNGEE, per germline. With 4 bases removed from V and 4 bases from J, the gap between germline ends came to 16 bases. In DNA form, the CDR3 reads TGTGCCAGCAGCTCTCGACCCCTTCGGTCAGATACGCAGTATTTT. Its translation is CASSSRPLRSDTQYF.

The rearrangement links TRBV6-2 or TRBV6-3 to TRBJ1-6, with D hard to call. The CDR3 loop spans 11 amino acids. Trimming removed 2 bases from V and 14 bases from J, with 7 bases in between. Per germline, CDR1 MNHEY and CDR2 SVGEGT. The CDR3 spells CASSYRAALHF. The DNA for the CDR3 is TGTGCCAGCAGTTACAGGGCAGCCCTCCACTTT.

CDR3: CASSPRGGDRGYEQYF. DNA for the CDR3: TGTGCCAGCAGCCCCCGGGGGGGGGACAGGGGTTACGAGCAGTACTTC. This chain uses TRBV9 with TRBJ2-5; 10 bases fit TRBD1. The J call may be mistaken, given a closer DNA end match to TRBJ2-7. Germline loops: CDR1 SGDLS, CDR2 YYNGEE. The CDR3 is made up of 16 amino acids.

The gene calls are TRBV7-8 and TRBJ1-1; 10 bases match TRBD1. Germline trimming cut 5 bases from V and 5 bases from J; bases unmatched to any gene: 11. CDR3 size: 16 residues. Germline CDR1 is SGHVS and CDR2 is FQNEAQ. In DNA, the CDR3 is TGTGCCAGCAGCCCAAGGACAGGGGGAAGTTCGACTGAAGCTTTCTTT. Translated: CASSPRTGGSSTEAFF.

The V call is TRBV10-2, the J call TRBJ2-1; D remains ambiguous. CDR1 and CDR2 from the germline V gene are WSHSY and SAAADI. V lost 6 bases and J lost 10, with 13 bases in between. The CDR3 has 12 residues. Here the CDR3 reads CASSELLEEQFF. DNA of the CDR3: TGCGCCAGCAGCGAACTGCTGGAGGAGCAGTTCTTC.

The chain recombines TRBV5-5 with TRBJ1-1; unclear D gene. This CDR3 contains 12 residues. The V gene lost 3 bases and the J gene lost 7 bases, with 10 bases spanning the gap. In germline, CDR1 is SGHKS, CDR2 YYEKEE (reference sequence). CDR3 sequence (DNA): TGTGCCAGCAGCTCCCAACCGAGTGAAGCTTTCTTT. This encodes CASSSQPSEAFF.

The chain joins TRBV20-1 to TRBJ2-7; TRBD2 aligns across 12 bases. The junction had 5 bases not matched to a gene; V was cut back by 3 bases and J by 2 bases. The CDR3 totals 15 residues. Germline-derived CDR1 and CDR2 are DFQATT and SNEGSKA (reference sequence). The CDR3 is CSASDASGGAYEQYF. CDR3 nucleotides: TGCAGTGCTAGCGATGCTAGCGGGGGGGCCTACGAGCAGTACTTC.

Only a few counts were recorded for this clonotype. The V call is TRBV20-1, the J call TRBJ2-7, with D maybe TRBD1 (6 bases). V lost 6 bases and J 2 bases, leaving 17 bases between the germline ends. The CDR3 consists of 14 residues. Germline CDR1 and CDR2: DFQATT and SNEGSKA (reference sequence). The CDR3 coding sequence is TGCAGTGCCCTGATAGGCGCAGGGGCCTACGAGCAGTACTTC. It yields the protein CSALIGAGAYEQYF.

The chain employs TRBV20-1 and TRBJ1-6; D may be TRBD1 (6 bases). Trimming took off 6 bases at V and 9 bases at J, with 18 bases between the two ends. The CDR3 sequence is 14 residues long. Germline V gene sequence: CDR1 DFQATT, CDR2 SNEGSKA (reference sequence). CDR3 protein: CSAAVGANPSPLHF. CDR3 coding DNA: TGCAGTGCGGCCGTGGGGGCTAACCCTTCACCCCTCCACTTT.

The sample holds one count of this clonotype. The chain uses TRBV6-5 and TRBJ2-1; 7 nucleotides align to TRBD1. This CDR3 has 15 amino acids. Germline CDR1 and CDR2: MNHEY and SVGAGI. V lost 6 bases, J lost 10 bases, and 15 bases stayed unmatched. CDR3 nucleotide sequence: TGTGCCAGCAGCACGTTAACAGGGGCGCTGGACGAGCAGTTCTTC. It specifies CASSTLTGALDEQFF.

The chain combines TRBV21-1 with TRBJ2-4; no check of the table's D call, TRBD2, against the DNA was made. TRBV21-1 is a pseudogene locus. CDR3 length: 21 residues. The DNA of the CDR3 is TGTGCCAGCAGCAATCCCCGATCCGGGACTAGCTCACACCTTGCCAAAAACATTCAGTACTTC. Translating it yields CASSNPRSGTSSHLAKNIQYF.

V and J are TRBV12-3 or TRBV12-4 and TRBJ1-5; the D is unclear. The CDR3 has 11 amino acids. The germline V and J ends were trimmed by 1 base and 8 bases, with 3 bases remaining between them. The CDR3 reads CASSLGEPQHF. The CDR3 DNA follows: TGTGCCAGCAGTTTAGGGGAGCCCCAGCATTTT.

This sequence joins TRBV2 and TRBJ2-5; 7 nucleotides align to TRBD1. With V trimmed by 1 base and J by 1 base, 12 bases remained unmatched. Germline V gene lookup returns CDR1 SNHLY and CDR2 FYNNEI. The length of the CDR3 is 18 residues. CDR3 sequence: CASSEGTGPSEAQETQYF. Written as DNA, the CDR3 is TGTGCCAGCAGTGAAGGGACAGGCCCCTCCGAGGCCCAAGAGACCCAGTACTTC.

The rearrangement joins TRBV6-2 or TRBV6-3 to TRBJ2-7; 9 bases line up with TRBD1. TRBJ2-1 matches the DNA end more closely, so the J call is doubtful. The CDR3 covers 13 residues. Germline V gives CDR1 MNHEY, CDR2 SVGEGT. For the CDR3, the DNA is TGTGCCAGCAGCGCGGACAGGGGAAATGAGCAGTTCTTC. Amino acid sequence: CASSADRGNEQFF.

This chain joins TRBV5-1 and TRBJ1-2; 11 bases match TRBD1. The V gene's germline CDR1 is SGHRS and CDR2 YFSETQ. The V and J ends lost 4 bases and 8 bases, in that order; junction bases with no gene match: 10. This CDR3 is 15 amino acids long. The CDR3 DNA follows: TGCGCCAGCAGCCAACCGGGACAGGGGGTAGACGGCTACACCTTC. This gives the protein CASSQPGQGVDGYTF.

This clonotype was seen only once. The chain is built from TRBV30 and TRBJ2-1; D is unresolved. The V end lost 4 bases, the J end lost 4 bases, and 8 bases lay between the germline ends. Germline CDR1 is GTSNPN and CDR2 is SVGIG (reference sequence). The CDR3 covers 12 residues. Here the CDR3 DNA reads TGTGCCTGGAATGGGGTTTACAATGAGCAGTTCTTC. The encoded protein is CAWNGVYNEQFF.

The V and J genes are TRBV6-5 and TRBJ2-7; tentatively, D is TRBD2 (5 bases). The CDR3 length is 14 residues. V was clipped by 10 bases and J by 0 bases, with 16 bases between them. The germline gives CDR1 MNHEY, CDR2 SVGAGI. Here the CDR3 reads CATEPSGSSYEQYF. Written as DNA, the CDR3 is TGTGCCACCGAACCTAGTGGGAGCTCCTACGAGCAGTACTTC.

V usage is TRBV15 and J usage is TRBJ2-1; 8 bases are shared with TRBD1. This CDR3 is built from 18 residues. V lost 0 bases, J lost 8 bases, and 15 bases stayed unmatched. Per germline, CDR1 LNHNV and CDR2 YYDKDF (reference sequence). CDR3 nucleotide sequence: TGTGCCACCAGCAGAGATTTCTTTGAGGACAGGGTATATGATGAGCAGTTCTTC. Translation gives CATSRDFFEDRVYDEQFF.

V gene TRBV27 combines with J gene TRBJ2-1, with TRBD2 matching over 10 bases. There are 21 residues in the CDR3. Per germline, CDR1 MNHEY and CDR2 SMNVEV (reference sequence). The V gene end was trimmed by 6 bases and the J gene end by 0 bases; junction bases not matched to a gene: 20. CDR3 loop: CASRLHPPLAGADSSYNEQFF. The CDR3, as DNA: TGTGCCAGCAGACTACATCCTCCTCTAGCGGGGGCTGATAGCTCCTACAATGAGCAGTTCTTC.